This T cell receptor (beta chain) was recorded in a study of beta chain features in type 1 diabetes. General observations from the study: PCR might show a preference for shorter templates, equally across patients and controls. When Type 1 diabetes patients were examined, their TCRB CDR3s proved moderately but significantly shorter in all four CD4+ subsets. Patients with type 1 diabetes carried fewer insertions and had more deletions at their VDJ junctions.

The V gene end was trimmed by 6 bases and the J gene end by 7 bases; junction bases not matched to a gene: 11. This CDR3 is 15 amino acids long. The germline CDR1 and CDR2 sequences are MDHEN and SYDVKM. The study reverse transcribed the entire isolated RNA, so it sequenced expressed TCRB transcripts. Method: immunoSEQ multiplex PCR; TCRdb's copy keeps in-frame clones and lacks some. This sample has about 370,000 clones, with roughly 15% found just once. A note on this clone: The antigen is unknown.

Sequencing input: naive CD4+ T cells from blood. The rearrangement uses TRBV28 and TRBJ2-2, with TRBD1 matching 7 bases. This receptor was identified in a woman aged 18-30 years in good health. Here the CDR3 reads CASSFTTGDGGELFF. The DNA of the CDR3 is TGTGCCAGCAGCTTTACCACAGGGGATGGCGGGGAGCTGTTTTTT. Together with reference TRBV28 and TRBJ2-2, the CDR3 gives the full variable domain: DVKVTQSSRYLVKRTGEKVFLECVQDMDHENMFWYRQDPGLGLRLIYFSYDVKMKEKGDIPEGYSVSREKKERFSLILESASTNQTSMYLCASSFTTGDGGELFFGEGSRLTVL.